This is a list of T cell receptor beta chains from one sample in a study of blood T cell repertoires in COVID-19. Assay used: immunoSEQ multiplex PCR; TCRdb lists only in-frame clones, some missing. The table shows under 45,000 clones, with approximately 80% occurring only once. The sequenced material came from peripheral blood. These receptors were taken from a man aged 45-65 years with active COVID-19. CDR3s include the opening cysteine and the closing phenylalanine or tryptophan.

>TRBJ1-2|TRBV7-9
CASSHRNYGYTF
>TRBJ2-3|TRBV5-1
CASSLEGLAGKDTQYF
>TRBJ2-7|TRBV27
CASSLQGDYEQYF
>TRBJ2-5|TRBV11-3
CASSFEAGVQETQYF
>TRBJ2-4|TRBV19
CASSPGGTLGNIQYF
>TRBJ2-7|TRBV6-2/TRBV6-3
CASSYVGRYEQYF
>TRBJ2-1|TRBV28
CASTPRGRVKQFF
>TRBJ2-4|TRBV11-3
CASSSRLVWDIQYF
>TRBJ2-1|TRBV6-2/TRBV6-3
CASSITSQSNEQFF
>TRBJ2-2|TRBV4-2
CASTGTSQTGELFF
>TRBJ1-4|TRBV5-1
CASHRQPNEKLFF
>TRBJ2-5|TRBV24-1
CATSDSLETQYF
>TRBJ2-6|TRBV19
CASNLQGPRSGANVLTF
>TRBJ2-7|TRBV11-2
CASSLWGDRPQYF
>TRBJ2-1|TRBV5-1
CASSLDGTGVNEQFF
>TRBJ1-1|TRBV7-9
CASSALQMNTEAFF
>TRBJ2-7|TRBV4-2
CASSQEGGGDRVEQYF
>TRBJ2-3|TRBV6-2/TRBV6-3
CASSYSLAGAGDTQYF
>TRBJ2-7|TRBV18
CASSPRQGVSYEQYF
>TRBJ1-2|TRBV7-8
CASSPRGSGYGYTF
>TRBJ2-2|TRBV27
CASSFTYGTGHGELFF
>TRBJ1-2|TRBV7-9
CASSFGGDYGYTF
>TRBJ1-6|TRBV7-2
CASSFSAQGSPLHF
>TRBJ2-6|TRBV11-3
CASSLGTLGANVLTF
>TRBJ2-1|TRBV5-4
CASSSLDRGDNEQFF
>TRBJ1-5|TRBV28
CASSPGQGHQPQHF
>TRBJ1-4|TRBV12-5
CASGPWTGGFGNEKLFF
>TRBJ1-6|TRBV7-6
CASSRFAYNSPLHF
>TRBJ1-4|TRBV5-4
CASSSAGIPSNEKLFF
>TRBJ2-7|TRBV5-1
CASSLEWTGSSEQYF
>TRBJ2-1|TRBV19
CASSPSSSGESYNEQFF
>TRBJ2-7|TRBV19
CASSWGPIGEQYF
>TRBJ2-1|TRBV10-3
CAISDTQGGGANEQFF